This TCR beta chain was documented in a study of T cell responses to AZD1222 COVID-19 vaccine. CDR3 length equals 13 residues. Germline lookup yields CDR1 LNHDA and CDR2 SQIVND (reference sequence). V gave up 3 bases and J gave up 6 bases, with 10 bases separating them. Repertoires were generated with immunoSEQ multiplex PCR, while TCRdb's copy carries only in-frame clones and drops some. The sample comprises about 120,000 clones, approximately 91% of which are singletons, and roughly 2.3% rests with the top ten. The chain uses TRBV19 and TRBJ2-3; no clear D gene. The source is an adult in good health. Sample: peripheral blood, taken on day 0 of AZD1222 vaccination. CDR3 amino acids: CASSMGLGDTQYF. The CDR3, as DNA: TGTGCCAGTAGTATGGGTCTGGGGGATACGCAGTATTTT.